The clone carrying this TCR beta chain has ten or more counts. This entry belongs to a study of T-cell reconstitution after alpha-beta-depleted transplantation in children. Unique molecular identifiers were incorporated during preparation of the TCRbeta library. TCRdb fed the PCR reads into MiXCR, producing one record per CDR3 protein. The sample comprises fewer than 550,000 distinct CDR3 sequences, roughly a tenth of which are singletons, and 2% rests with the top ten. The V gene end was trimmed by 4 bases and the J gene end by 2 bases; junction bases not matched to a gene: 8. The CDR3 totals 16 residues. CDR1 LNHNV and CDR2 YYDKDF come from the germline V gene (reference sequence).

This TCR was sampled from a child aged 2 to 10 with inherited bone marrow failure, due to receive a stem cell transplant. The sample in question was PBMCs, obtained before TCRalphabeta/CD19-depleted stem cell transplant. The gene calls are TRBV15 and TRBJ2-5; TRBD2 agrees at 9 bases. CDR3 sequence: CATSTWNSGRQETQYF. As DNA, the CDR3 is TGTGCCACCAGCACGTGGAATAGCGGGAGACAAGAGACCCAGTACTTC. The full variable domain, its missing parts supplied by reference TRBV15 and TRBJ2-5, is DAMVIQNPRYQVTQFGKPVTLSCSQTLNHNVMYWYQQKSSQAPKLLFHYYDKDFNNEADTPDNFQSRRPNTSFCFLDIRSPGLGDTAMYLCATSTWNSGRQETQYFGPGTRLLVL.